Shown below are 24 T cell receptor beta chains from a single sample sequenced in a study of long-term antiretroviral therapy in people with HIV. Survey-level resolution applied to immunoSEQ assay v3.0. The table came from immunoSEQ multiplex PCR; TCRdb's copy has only in-frame clones and leaves some out. The sample includes about 22,000 clones, 88% of them seen just once. Sequencing was performed on unsorted PBMCs, taken 0.6 years after starting antiretroviral therapy. All receptors come from a man in his sixties with HIV.

The chain combines TRBV9 with TRBJ1-2, with D tentatively TRBD1 (5 bases). CDR3 length: 18 amino acids. Per germline, CDR1 SGDLS and CDR2 YYNGEE. Between the trimmed V and J ends, which lost 0 bases and 3 bases, there was a span of 21 bases. The CDR3 reads CASSVVSLGPGGDYGYTF. CDR3 DNA: TGTGCCAGCAGCGTAGTAAGTTTAGGCCCAGGAGGGGACTATGGCTACACCTTC.

The rearrangement uses TRBV19 and TRBJ1-2, with TRBD1 identical over 7 bases. Germline lookup yields CDR1 LNHDA and CDR2 SQIVND (reference sequence). The ends lost 1 base at V and 4 bases at J; junction bases unmatched: 6. The CDR3 runs 15 residues. The CDR3 loop reads CASSIAGTAIYGYTF. The DNA for the CDR3 is TGTGCCAGTAGTATAGCCGGGACAGCCATCTATGGCTACACCTTC.

CDR3 nucleotides: TGTGCCAGCAGTTTAGCGGACAGGGGGGCAACAGATACGCAGTATTTT. Protein: CASSLADRGATDTQYF. The chain couples TRBV28 to TRBJ2-3, with 10 positions matching TRBD1. CDR1 is MDHEN and CDR2 is SYDVKM in the germline V gene. The CDR3 sequence is 16 residues long. V lost 2 bases, J lost 3 bases, and 5 bases stayed unmatched.

This chain joins TRBV5-8 and TRBJ1-2; no clear D gene. The CDR3 extends over 13 amino acids. Germline V gene data show CDR1 as SGHTS and CDR2 as YDEGEE. V dropped 3 bases and J dropped 3 bases, with 9 bases sitting between them. The CDR3 DNA sequence: TGTGCCAGCAGCTGGCAGAGATACTATGGCTACACCTTC. Translating gives CASSWQRYYGYTF. Complete variable domain (other parts from reference TRBV5-8 and TRBJ1-2): EAGVTQSPTHLIKTRGQQATLRCSPISGHTSVYWYQQALGLGLQFLLWYDEGEERNRGNFPPRFSGRQFPNYSSELNVNALELEDSALYLCASSWQRYYGYTFGSGTRLTVV.

The chain recombines TRBV1 with TRBJ2-1; TRBD2 is the table's D call and was not checked against the DNA. TRBV1 is marked as a pseudogene. This CDR3 spans 16 amino acids. CDR3 amino acids: CTSSQGVERERNEQFF. DNA of the CDR3: TGCACCAGCAGCCAAGGGGTCGAGCGGGAGCGCAATGAGCAGTTCTTC.

The gene calls are TRBV5-1 and TRBJ1-2; a possible D gene is TRBD1 (6 bases). Trimming stripped 0 bases from V and 8 bases from J, with 23 bases between. The CDR3 is 17 amino acids. CDR1 is SGHRS, CDR2 YFSETQ, per germline. The CDR3 nucleotides are TGCGCCAGCAGCTTGGATCCCCCCGGGGGCGGAGGGTTCGGCTACACCTTC. It specifies CASSLDPPGGGGFGYTF.

The chain joins TRBV5-1 to TRBJ2-7; D may be TRBD2 (7 bases). This CDR3 has 15 amino acids. The germline gives CDR1 SGHRS, CDR2 YFSETQ. V lost 4 bases and J 1 base, leaving 15 bases between the germline ends. CDR3 in DNA: TGCGCCAGCAGCCATGGGAGGGGGACATCCTACGAGCAGTACTTC. As protein: CASSHGRGTSYEQYF.

The V call is TRBV5-1, the J call TRBJ2-7, with D possibly being TRBD1 (5 bases). This CDR3 comprises 15 residues. Looked up from germline, CDR1 is SGHRS and CDR2 is YFSETQ. V shed 4 bases and J shed 0 bases, with 14 bases lying between them. This chain's CDR3 is CASSPGRGISYEQYF. CDR3 coding DNA: TGCGCCAGCAGCCCAGGGCGTGGCATCTCCTACGAGCAGTACTTC.

CDR3 sequence (DNA): TGTGCCAGTAGTATACAGCGGGGAGGGATGGTGAGCTCCTACAATGAGCAGTTCTTC. Its translation is CASSIQRGGMVSSYNEQFF. The rearrangement uses TRBV19 and TRBJ2-1; 7 nucleotides line up with TRBD2. The V gene end was trimmed by 2 bases and the J gene end by 0 bases; junction bases not matched to a gene: 13. Per the germline V gene, CDR1 is LNHDA and CDR2 is SQIVND (reference sequence). CDR3 length: 19 residues. Using reference TRBV19 and TRBJ2-1 for the parts outside the CDR3, the full variable domain is DGGITQSPKYLFRKEGQNVTLSCEQNLNHDAMYWYRQDPGQGLRLIYYSQIVNDFQKGDIAEGYSVSREKKESFPLTVTSAQKNPTAFYLCASSIQRGGMVSSYNEQFFGPGTRLTVL.

The rearrangement joins TRBV7-6 to TRBJ2-7; tentatively, D is TRBD1 (5 bases). The germline CDR1 and CDR2 sequences are SGHVS and FNYEAQ. The CDR3 consists of 13 residues. V dropped 6 bases and J dropped 5 bases, with 14 bases sitting between them. In DNA, the CDR3 is TGTGCCAGCAGTTTACTGGGGCTCGACGAGCAGTACTTC. Amino acids: CASSLLGLDEQYF.

The chain employs TRBV9 and TRBJ1-1; D gene unclear. V was pared by 4 bases and J by 1 base, with 8 bases between. The CDR3 loop spans 13 amino acids. Germline lookup yields CDR1 SGDLS and CDR2 YYNGEE. The CDR3 spells CASSYSGNTEAFF. CDR3 DNA sequence: TGTGCCAGCAGCTACAGCGGGAACACTGAAGCTTTCTTT. The full variable domain, with the rest looked up from reference TRBV9 and TRBJ1-1, is DSGVTQTPKHLITATGQRVTLRCSPRSGDLSVYWYQQSLDQGLQFLIQYYNGEERAKGNILERFSAQQFPDLHSELNLSSLELGDSALYFCASSYSGNTEAFFGQGTRLTVV.

This chain links TRBV19 with TRBJ1-4; TRBD1 might be the D (6 bases). V lost 4 bases and J 2 bases, leaving 14 bases between the germline ends. The CDR3 sequence is 16 residues long. The germline CDR1 and CDR2 sequences are LNHDA and SQIVND (reference sequence). The CDR3 loop is CASSTTGLRTNEKLFF. The DNA for the CDR3 is TGTGCCAGTAGTACGACAGGATTACGGACTAATGAAAAACTGTTTTTT.

This clone was observed a single time. This chain uses TRBV5-1 with TRBJ2-3; D may be TRBD2 (6 bases). This CDR3 contains 16 residues. Trimming took 4 bases from V and 0 from J, leaving 15 bases between them. The germline gives CDR1 SGHRS, CDR2 YFSETQ. As DNA, the CDR3 is TGCGCCAGCAGCCGGGATGGGGGGTCTAGCACAGATACGCAGTATTTT. Translating gives CASSRDGGSSTDTQYF.

This clone has a single count. CDR3 coding DNA: TGTGCCAGCTCAGCGACAGGAAACACTGAAGCTTTCTTT. This translates into CASSATGNTEAFF. The rearrangement uses TRBV18 and TRBJ1-1, with D perhaps TRBD1 (6 bases). Germline lookup yields CDR1 KGHSH and CDR2 LQKENI. CDR3 length: 13 amino acids. Trimming took off 5 bases at V and 2 bases at J, with 9 bases between the two ends.

This chain uses TRBV20-1 with TRBJ2-1; D unclear. Germline loops: CDR1 DFQATT, CDR2 SNEGSKA (reference sequence). The CDR3 spans 10 residues. V was trimmed by 6 bases and J by 4 bases, leaving 4 bases between them. The CDR3 sequence: CSAEYNEQFF. The CDR3 coding sequence is TGCAGTGCCGAATACAATGAGCAGTTCTTC.

This clone showed up just a few times. This chain uses TRBV7-6 with TRBJ1-5; a weak D match, TRBD1 (5 bases). Germline loops: CDR1 SGHVS, CDR2 FNYEAQ. Trimming removed 1 base from V and 7 bases from J, with 14 bases in between. The CDR3 contains 15 residues. CDR3 region: CASSLVQGLSQPQHF. The CDR3 coding sequence is TGTGCCAGCAGCTTAGTCCAGGGCTTGAGCCAGCCCCAGCATTTT.

The chain couples TRBV11-2 to TRBJ2-5; possibly TRBD1 for D (5 bases). The CDR3 covers 14 residues. V gave up 5 bases and J gave up 4 bases, with 14 bases separating them. Germline values: CDR1 SGHAT, CDR2 FQNNGV. The CDR3 spells CASSPGSRGETQYF. DNA of the CDR3: TGTGCCAGCAGCCCCGGTTCTAGGGGAGAGACCCAGTACTTC.

J is TRBJ1-5 and V is TRBV18, with 8 bases fitting TRBD1. This CDR3 has 15 amino acids. Germline CDR1 KGHSH, CDR2 LQKENI. V was pared by 6 bases and J by 5 bases, with 9 bases of the junction left unmatched. CDR3 loop: CASSRGTGLDQPQHF. CDR3 DNA: TGTGCCAGCTCCCGAGGGACAGGCTTAGATCAGCCCCAGCATTTT. Using reference TRBV18 and TRBJ1-5 for the parts outside the CDR3, the full variable domain is NAGVMQNPRHLVRRRGQEARLRCSPMKGHSHVYWYRQLPEEGLKFMVYLQKENIIDESGMPKERFSAEFPKEGPSILRIQQVVRGDSAAYFCASSRGTGLDQPQHFGDGTRLSIL.

This sequence joins TRBV7-3 and TRBJ2-2, with D hard to call. V was trimmed by 5 bases and J by 0 bases, leaving 13 bases between them. Germline CDR1 and CDR2: SGHTA and FQGTGA. The CDR3 has 16 residues. In nucleotides, the CDR3 is TGTGCCAGCAGCCAAAGGCCAAGCGCGAACACCGGGGAGCTGTTTTTT. Protein: CASSQRPSANTGELFF.

This clone was seen only once. J is TRBJ2-3 and V is TRBV7-2; D gene uncertain. The CDR3 contains 14 residues. In germline, CDR1 is SGHTA, CDR2 FQGNSA. The V and J ends lost 0 bases and 3 bases respectively, with 7 bases between them. In DNA, the CDR3 is TGTGCCAGCAGCTTAGCGGCATCAACAGATACGCAGTATTTT. This encodes CASSLAASTDTQYF.

V usage is TRBV18 and J usage is TRBJ2-5, with TRBD1 matching 8 bases. V was pared by 3 bases and J by 4 bases, with 13 bases of the junction left unmatched. Germline V gene data show CDR1 as KGHSH and CDR2 as LQKENI. This CDR3 has 17 residues. The DNA for the CDR3 is TGTGCCAGCTCACCGGAGCCATCACAGGGGGTAGGAGAGACCCAGTACTTC. Translation gives CASSPEPSQGVGETQYF.

The gene calls are TRBV18 and TRBJ2-1, with 10 bases matching TRBD2. V gave up 2 bases and J gave up 1 base; unmatched junction bases: 14. The CDR3 sequence is 20 residues long. In germline, CDR1 is KGHSH, CDR2 LQKENI. CDR3 protein: CASSPTVGSPSGSSYNEQFF. CDR3 DNA: TGTGCCAGCTCACCAACTGTCGGCTCGCCTAGCGGGAGTTCCTACAATGAGCAGTTCTTC.

The rearrangement joins TRBV7-3 to TRBJ2-1; 8 bases fit TRBD2. The length of the CDR3 is 14 residues. V trimming: 2 bases; J trimming: 10 bases; junction bases outside the gene matches: 7. The germline V gene has CDR1 SGHTA and CDR2 FQGTGA. The CDR3 is CASSLDPGLEEQFF. Written as DNA, the CDR3 is TGTGCCAGCAGCTTAGACCCGGGACTAGAAGAGCAGTTCTTC. Variable domain in full (rest from reference TRBV7-3 and TRBJ2-1): GAGVSQTPSNKVTEKGKYVELRCDPISGHTALYWYRQSLGQGPEFLIYFQGTGAADDSGLPNDRFFAVRPEGSVSTLKIQRTERGDSAVYLCASSLDPGLEEQFFGPGTRLTVL.

This clone was found once. This chain uses TRBV7-9 with TRBJ2-5; D is unresolved. The CDR3 is 12 amino acids. Germline lookup yields CDR1 SEHNR and CDR2 FQNEAQ (reference sequence). The ends were cut back, 2 bases at V and 4 bases at J, with 5 bases in the middle. This CDR3 reads CASSLTRETQYF. The CDR3 bases are TGTGCCAGCAGCTTAACGCGAGAGACCCAGTACTTC. Drawing the rest from reference TRBV7-9 and TRBJ2-5, the complete variable domain is DTGVSQNPRHKITKRGQNVTFRCDPISEHNRLYWYRQTLGQGPEFLTYFQNEAQLEKSRLLSDRFSAERPKGSFSTLEIQRTEQGDSAMYLCASSLTRETQYFGPGTRLLVL.